This TCR beta chain was documented in a study of human T cells and chemical hapten exposure. In the study overall: Across samples, TCR yields varied, mostly owing to small differences in pooled library volumes.

Library preparation tagged each individual cDNA molecule with a unique molecular identifier. Per the original methods: Samples held a median of about 94,000 TCRs, range about 20,000–690,600. TCRdb itself ran the 5' RACE reads through MiXCR, one entry per CDR3 protein. None of the V and J calls come from the authors' own analysis; TCRdb made them. The repertoire holds 100,000 to 120,000 distinct CDR3 sequences, with roughly 19% as singletons. This clonotype was detected a few times. The target antigen is unknown. The germline V gene encodes CDR1 SGHVS and CDR2 FQNEAQ. The CDR3 loop spans 13 amino acids. The junction had 7 bases not matched to a gene; V was cut back by 5 bases and J by 10 bases. Overall study findings and caveats: The study found that DPC sensitization did not change TCRs above 1 in 1000 frequency.

Total RNA was extracted from unfractionated whole blood. The TCR sequence derives from a human donor in good health. The chain links TRBV7-8 to TRBJ1-4; 7 bases fit TRBD1. The CDR3 loop is CASSPGQDGKLFF. The CDR3 region has the DNA TGTGCCAGCAGCCCCGGACAGGACGGAAAACTGTTTTTT.